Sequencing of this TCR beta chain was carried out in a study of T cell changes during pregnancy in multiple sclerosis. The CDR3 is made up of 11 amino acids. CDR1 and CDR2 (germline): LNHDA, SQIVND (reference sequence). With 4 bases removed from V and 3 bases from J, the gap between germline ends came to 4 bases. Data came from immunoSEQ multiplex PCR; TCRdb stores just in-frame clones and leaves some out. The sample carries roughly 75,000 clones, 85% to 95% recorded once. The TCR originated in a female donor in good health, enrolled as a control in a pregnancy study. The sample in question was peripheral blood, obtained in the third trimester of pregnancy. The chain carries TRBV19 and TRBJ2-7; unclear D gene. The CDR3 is CASSNIYEQYF. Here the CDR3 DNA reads TGTGCCAGTAGTAATATCTACGAGCAGTACTTC.